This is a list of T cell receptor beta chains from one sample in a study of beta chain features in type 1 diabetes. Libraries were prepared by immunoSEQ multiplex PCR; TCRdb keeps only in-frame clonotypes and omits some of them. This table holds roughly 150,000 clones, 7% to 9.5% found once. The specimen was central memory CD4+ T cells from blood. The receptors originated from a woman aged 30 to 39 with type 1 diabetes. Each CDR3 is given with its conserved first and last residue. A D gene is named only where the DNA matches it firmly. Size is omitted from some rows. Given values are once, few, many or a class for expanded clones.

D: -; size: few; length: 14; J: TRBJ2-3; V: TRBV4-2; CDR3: CASSQGARDHTQYF; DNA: TGTGCCAGCAGCCAGGGGGCCCGGGACCATACGCAGTATTTT
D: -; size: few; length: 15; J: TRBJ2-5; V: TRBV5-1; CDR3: CASSLAGTSEETQYF; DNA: TGCGCCAGCAGCTTGGCCGGGACTTCCGAAGAGACCCAGTACTTC
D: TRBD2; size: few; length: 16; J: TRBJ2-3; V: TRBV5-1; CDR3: CASSSGLAGGTDTQYF; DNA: TGCGCCAGCAGCTCGGGACTAGCGGGAGGCACAGATACGCAGTATTTT
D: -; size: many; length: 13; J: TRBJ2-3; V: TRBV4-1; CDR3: CASSQADSITEYF; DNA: TGCGCCAGCAGCCAGGCGGACAGCATAACGGAGTATTTT
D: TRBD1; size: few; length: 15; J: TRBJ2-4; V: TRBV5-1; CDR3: CASSSTGQGGNIQYF; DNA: TGCGCCAGCAGCTCCACGGGACAGGGGGGAAACATTCAGTACTTC
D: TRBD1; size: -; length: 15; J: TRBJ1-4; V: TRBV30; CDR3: CAWNKGQGAAEKLFF; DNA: TGTGCCTGGAACAAAGGACAGGGGGCTGCGGAAAAACTGTTTTTT
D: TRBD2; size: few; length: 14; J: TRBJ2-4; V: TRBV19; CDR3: CASSREGLGNIQYF; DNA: TGTGCCAGTAGTCGGGAGGGCCTGGGTAACATTCAGTACTTC
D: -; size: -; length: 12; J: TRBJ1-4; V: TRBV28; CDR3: CASSLRREKLFF; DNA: TGTGCCAGCAGTTTGCGGCGGGAAAAACTGTTTTTT
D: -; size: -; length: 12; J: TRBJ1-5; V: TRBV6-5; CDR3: CASSHPTEPQHF; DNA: TGTGCCAGCAGTCACCCGACAGAACCCCAGCATTTT
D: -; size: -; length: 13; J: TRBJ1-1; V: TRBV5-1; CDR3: CASSGSDSSGMVF; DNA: TGCGCCAGCAGCGGATCAGACAGTTCTGGTATGGTCTTT
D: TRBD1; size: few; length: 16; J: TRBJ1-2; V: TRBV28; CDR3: CASSLERSGGDYGYTF; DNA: TGTGCCAGCAGTTTGGAGCGGTCAGGGGGAGACTATGGCTACACCTTC
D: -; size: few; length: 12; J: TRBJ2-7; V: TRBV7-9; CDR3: CASSRSGYEQYF; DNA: TGTGCCAGCAGCCGTAGCGGTTACGAGCAGTACTTC
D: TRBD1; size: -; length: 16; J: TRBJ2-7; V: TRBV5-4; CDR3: CASSSPTGSLFYEQYF; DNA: TGTGCCAGCAGCTCGCCGACAGGGAGCCTGTTCTACGAGCAGTACTTC
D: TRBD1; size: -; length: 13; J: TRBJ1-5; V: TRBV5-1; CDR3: CASSLQGQGVWHF; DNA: TGCGCCAGCAGCTTGCAGGGACAGGGTGTATGGCATTTT
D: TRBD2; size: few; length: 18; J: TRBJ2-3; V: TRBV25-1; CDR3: CASSPPTGLAGGTYTQYF; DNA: TGTGCCAGCAGCCCTCCCACCGGACTAGCGGGAGGCACATATACGCAGTATTTT
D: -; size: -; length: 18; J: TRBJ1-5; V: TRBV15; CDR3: CATSRDLHSLAGNQPQHF; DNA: TGTGCCACCAGCAGAGATCTGCACAGTCTGGCGGGAAATCAGCCCCAGCATTTT
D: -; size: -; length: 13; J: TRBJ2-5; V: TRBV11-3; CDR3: CASSLRREETQYF; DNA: TGTGCCAGCAGCTTAAGACGGGAAGAGACCCAGTACTTC
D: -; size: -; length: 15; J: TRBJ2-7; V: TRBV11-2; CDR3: CASSFVSAAVKEQYF; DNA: TGTGCCAGCAGCTTTGTATCCGCGGCAGTCAAAGAGCAGTACTTC
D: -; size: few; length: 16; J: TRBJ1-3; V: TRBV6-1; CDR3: CASSEWGGIGENTIYF; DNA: TGTGCCAGCAGTGAATGGGGAGGGATTGGAGAAAACACCATATATTTT
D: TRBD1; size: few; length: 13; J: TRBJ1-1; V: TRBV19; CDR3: CASSRTGNTEAFF; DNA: TGTGCCAGTAGTAGGACAGGGAACACTGAAGCTTTCTTT
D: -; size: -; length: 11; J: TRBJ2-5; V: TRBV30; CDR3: CAQTKGVTQYF; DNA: TGTGCCCAGACTAAGGGGGTGACCCAGTACTTC
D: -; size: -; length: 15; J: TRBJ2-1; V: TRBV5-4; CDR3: CASSFAGTIYNEQFF; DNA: TGTGCCAGCAGCTTTGCGGGGACGATCTACAATGAGCAGTTCTTC
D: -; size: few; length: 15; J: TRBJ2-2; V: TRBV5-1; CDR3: CASSLNSVNTGELFF; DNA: TGCGCCAGCAGCTTGAATTCGGTGAACACCGGGGAGCTGTTTTTT
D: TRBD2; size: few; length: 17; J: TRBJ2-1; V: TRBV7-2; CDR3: CASSSLAGGFSYNEQFF; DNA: TGTGCCAGCAGCTCACTAGCGGGGGGCTTTTCCTACAATGAGCAGTTCTTC
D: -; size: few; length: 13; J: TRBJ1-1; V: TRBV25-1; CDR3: CASSSGWNTEAFF; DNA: TGTGCCAGCAGCTCAGGGTGGAACACTGAAGCTTTCTTT
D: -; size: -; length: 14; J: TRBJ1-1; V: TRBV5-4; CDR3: CASSSDSMNTEAFF; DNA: TGTGCCAGCAGCTCCGACAGTATGAACACTGAAGCTTTCTTT
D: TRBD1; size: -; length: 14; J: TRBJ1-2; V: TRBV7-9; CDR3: CASSPTQGARNLHF; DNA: TGTGCCAGCAGCCCCACACAGGGGGCCCGCAATCTTCACTTC
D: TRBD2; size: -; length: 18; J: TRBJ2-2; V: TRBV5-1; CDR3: CASSSTTGLAGVTGELFF; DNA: TGCGCCAGCAGCTCTACCACCGGACTAGCGGGAGTCACCGGGGAGCTGTTTTTT
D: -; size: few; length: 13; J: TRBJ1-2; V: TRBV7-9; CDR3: CASSNRVGDGYTF; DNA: TGTGCCAGCAGCAACAGGGTAGGGGATGGCTACACCTTC